This is a list of T cell receptor beta chains from one sample in a study of T-cell reconstitution after alpha-beta-depleted transplantation in children. MiXCR, run by TCRdb on the PCR reads, gives a single entry per CDR3 protein. In the table there are about 830,000 distinct CDR3 sequences, 16% of which are singletons. The source was PBMCs, mostly from graft donor cells, collected 360 days after TCRalphabeta/CD19-depleted stem cell transplant. The receptor source for this set is a male patient younger than 18 who had a stem cell transplant for acute lymphoblastic leukemia, so the T cells may come from the graft donor. Each CDR3 is given with its conserved first and last residue. The D gene is left open where the match is weak. Clone size is not always given. Where it is, it says once, few, many or a class for expanded clones.

clone_size: many; v_call: TRBV20-1; j_call: TRBJ1-1; cdr3_length: 14; d_call: .; cdr3_aa: CSAPIPRGNTEAFF; cdr3_nt: TGCAGTGCTCCAATACCCAGGGGGAACACTGAAGCTTTCTTT
clone_size: few; v_call: TRBV12-3/TRBV12-4; j_call: TRBJ2-5; cdr3_length: 15; d_call: TRBD2; cdr3_aa: CASSDGLVHQETQYF; cdr3_nt: TGTGCCAGCAGTGACGGACTAGTTCATCAAGAGACCCAGTACTTC
clone_size: few; v_call: TRBV6-4; j_call: TRBJ1-5; cdr3_length: 17; d_call: TRBD1; cdr3_aa: CASRHPDRGVSNQPQHF; cdr3_nt: TGTGCCAGCAGACACCCGGACAGGGGTGTTAGCAATCAGCCCCAGCATTTT
clone_size: .; v_call: TRBV12-3/TRBV12-4; j_call: TRBJ2-5; cdr3_length: 17; d_call: TRBD2; cdr3_aa: CASSLASLGGKGETQYF; cdr3_nt: TGTGCCAGCAGTTTAGCGTCCCTGGGGGGGAAAGGAGAGACCCAGTACTTC
clone_size: .; v_call: TRBV7-3; j_call: TRBJ2-7; cdr3_length: 15; d_call: .; cdr3_aa: CASSLTGPLYYEQYF; cdr3_nt: TGTGCCAGCAGCTTGACAGGCCCGTTATACTACGAGCAGTACTTC
clone_size: .; v_call: TRBV18; j_call: TRBJ2-7; cdr3_length: 13; d_call: .; cdr3_aa: CASSPWGTYEQYF; cdr3_nt: TGTGCCAGCTCACCTTGGGGAACCTACGAGCAGTACTTC
clone_size: few; v_call: TRBV7-3; j_call: TRBJ2-7; cdr3_length: 18; d_call: TRBD2; cdr3_aa: CASSLVPIGTSATYEQYF; cdr3_nt: TGTGCCAGCAGCTTAGTCCCCATCGGGACTAGTGCCACCTACGAGCAGTACTTC
clone_size: few; v_call: TRBV9; j_call: TRBJ2-2; cdr3_length: 15; d_call: .; cdr3_aa: CASSVGPPNTGELFF; cdr3_nt: TGTGCCAGCAGCGTCGGACCGCCGAACACCGGGGAGCTGTTTTTT
clone_size: many; v_call: TRBV12-3/TRBV12-4; j_call: TRBJ2-1; cdr3_length: 16; d_call: .; cdr3_aa: CASSFGDPEFDNEQFF; cdr3_nt: TGTGCCAGCAGTTTTGGTGACCCCGAATTTGACAATGAGCAGTTCTTC
clone_size: many; v_call: TRBV5-1; j_call: TRBJ2-5; cdr3_length: 14; d_call: TRBD1; cdr3_aa: CASSSYRGIETQYF; cdr3_nt: TGCGCCAGCAGCTCTTACAGGGGGATCGAGACCCAGTACTTC
clone_size: few; v_call: TRBV12-3/TRBV12-4; j_call: TRBJ2-2; cdr3_length: 14; d_call: .; cdr3_aa: CASRPWGGGGELFF; cdr3_nt: TGTGCCAGCAGACCATGGGGAGGGGGCGGGGAGCTGTTTTTT
clone_size: few; v_call: TRBV20-1; j_call: TRBJ2-3; cdr3_length: 14; d_call: TRBD2; cdr3_aa: CSASRGVGADTQYF; cdr3_nt: TGCAGTGCTAGCCGGGGGGTTGGGGCAGATACGCAGTATTTT
clone_size: few; v_call: TRBV12-3/TRBV12-4; j_call: TRBJ2-5; cdr3_length: 15; d_call: .; cdr3_aa: CASSFPGGLSETQYF; cdr3_nt: TGTGCCAGCAGTTTCCCCGGGGGCCTAAGTGAGACCCAGTACTTC
clone_size: once; v_call: TRBV5-1; j_call: TRBJ2-7; cdr3_length: 18; d_call: TRBD2; cdr3_aa: CASSSGLAGDVLVYEQYF; cdr3_nt: TGCGCCAGCAGCTCCGGACTAGCGGGGGACGTCCTTGTCTACGAGCAGTACTTC
clone_size: few; v_call: TRBV6-2/TRBV6-3; j_call: TRBJ2-2; cdr3_length: 12; d_call: .; cdr3_aa: CASSLSFRELFF; cdr3_nt: TGTGCCAGCAGCCTGTCGTTCCGGGAGCTGTTTTTT
clone_size: .; v_call: TRBV15; j_call: TRBJ2-7; cdr3_length: 16; d_call: TRBD1; cdr3_aa: CATSRDLGTGWYEQYF; cdr3_nt: TGTGCCACCAGCAGAGATTTGGGGACAGGGTGGTACGAGCAGTACTTC
clone_size: .; v_call: TRBV12-3/TRBV12-4; j_call: TRBJ1-2; cdr3_length: 11; d_call: .; cdr3_aa: CASSGGGFDTF; cdr3_nt: TGTGCCAGCAGTGGGGGGGGGTTTGACACCTTC
clone_size: few; v_call: TRBV7-6; j_call: TRBJ2-1; cdr3_length: 17; d_call: TRBD2; cdr3_aa: CASSLYLAGGRENEQFF; cdr3_nt: TGTGCCAGCAGCTTATACCTAGCGGGAGGCCGCGAGAATGAGCAGTTCTTC
clone_size: .; v_call: TRBV29-1; j_call: TRBJ2-2; cdr3_length: 13; d_call: .; cdr3_aa: CSVEDSPTGELFF; cdr3_nt: TGCAGCGTTGAAGACAGCCCGACCGGGGAGCTGTTTTTT
clone_size: .; v_call: TRBV7-3; j_call: TRBJ2-3; cdr3_length: 13; d_call: .; cdr3_aa: CASSSRWPDTQYF; cdr3_nt: TGTGCCAGCAGCTCCCGCTGGCCAGATACGCAGTATTTT
clone_size: .; v_call: TRBV23-1; j_call: TRBJ1-4; cdr3_length: 15; d_call: TRBD1; cdr3_aa: CASSHPDRAIEKLFF; cdr3_nt: TGCGCCAGCAGTCACCCCGACAGGGCGATCGAAAAACTGTTTTTT
clone_size: .; v_call: TRBV27; j_call: TRBJ2-2; cdr3_length: 13; d_call: .; cdr3_aa: CASSAFIAGELFF; cdr3_nt: TGTGCCAGCAGTGCCTTTATTGCCGGGGAGCTGTTTTTT
clone_size: .; v_call: TRBV11-2; j_call: TRBJ2-5; cdr3_length: 17; d_call: .; cdr3_aa: CASSLLYPGPVKETQYF; cdr3_nt: TGTGCCAGCAGCTTACTTTATCCGGGACCAGTAAAAGAGACCCAGTACTTC
clone_size: .; v_call: TRBV7-8; j_call: TRBJ2-7; cdr3_length: 13; d_call: .; cdr3_aa: CASSFSSAYEQYF; cdr3_nt: TGTGCCAGCAGCTTCTCCTCCGCCTACGAGCAGTACTTC
clone_size: .; v_call: TRBV12-3/TRBV12-4; j_call: TRBJ1-1; cdr3_length: 17; d_call: TRBD1; cdr3_aa: CASSSRQGWVMNTEAFF; cdr3_nt: TGTGCCAGCAGTTCTCGACAGGGGTGGGTTATGAACACTGAAGCTTTCTTT
clone_size: .; v_call: TRBV20-1; j_call: TRBJ2-7; cdr3_length: 13; d_call: TRBD2; cdr3_aa: CSATSGRKYEQYF; cdr3_nt: TGCAGTGCTACAAGCGGGAGAAAATACGAGCAGTACTTC
clone_size: many; v_call: TRBV24-1; j_call: TRBJ2-2; cdr3_length: 17; d_call: TRBD2; cdr3_aa: CATSDPPGLAATGELFF; cdr3_nt: TGTGCCACCAGTGATCCGCCGGGACTAGCGGCAACCGGGGAGCTGTTTTTT
clone_size: .; v_call: TRBV19; j_call: TRBJ2-1; cdr3_length: 14; d_call: TRBD2; cdr3_aa: CASSSGTSGNEQFF; cdr3_nt: TGTGCCAGTAGTTCCGGGACTAGCGGGAATGAGCAGTTCTTC
clone_size: .; v_call: TRBV15; j_call: TRBJ1-1; cdr3_length: 15; d_call: .; cdr3_aa: CATSRADKVTPEAFF; cdr3_nt: TGTGCCACCAGCAGAGCGGACAAGGTAACCCCTGAAGCTTTCTTT
clone_size: many; v_call: TRBV12-3/TRBV12-4; j_call: TRBJ2-1; cdr3_length: 13; d_call: .; cdr3_aa: CASTSDSRDEQFF; cdr3_nt: TGTGCCAGCACCTCGGACAGCCGTGATGAGCAGTTCTTC
clone_size: .; v_call: TRBV27; j_call: TRBJ1-5; cdr3_length: 15; d_call: .; cdr3_aa: CASSFLADSNQPQHF; cdr3_nt: TGTGCCAGCAGTTTCTTAGCGGATAGCAATCAGCCCCAGCATTTT
clone_size: .; v_call: TRBV18; j_call: TRBJ2-7; cdr3_length: 15; d_call: .; cdr3_aa: CASSPPGWSSYEQYF; cdr3_nt: TGTGCCAGCTCACCACCCGGGTGGAGCTCCTACGAGCAGTACTTC
clone_size: few; v_call: TRBV5-6; j_call: TRBJ2-5; cdr3_length: 15; d_call: .; cdr3_aa: CASSRGDIFGETQYF; cdr3_nt: TGTGCCAGCAGCCGAGGGGACATTTTCGGAGAGACCCAGTACTTC
clone_size: .; v_call: TRBV11-2; j_call: TRBJ2-5; cdr3_length: 16; d_call: .; cdr3_aa: CASSFIVGNGQETQYF; cdr3_nt: TGTGCCAGCAGCTTCATAGTCGGGAATGGGCAAGAGACCCAGTACTTC
clone_size: .; v_call: TRBV5-5; j_call: TRBJ1-1; cdr3_length: 15; d_call: .; cdr3_aa: CASSMLLRGNTEAFF; cdr3_nt: TGTGCCAGCAGCATGCTCCTGAGAGGGAACACTGAAGCTTTCTTT
clone_size: few; v_call: TRBV6-6; j_call: TRBJ2-3; cdr3_length: 13; d_call: .; cdr3_aa: CASSYPSGDTQYF; cdr3_nt: TGTGCCAGCAGTTACCCGTCGGGGGATACGCAGTATTTT
clone_size: few; v_call: TRBV12-3/TRBV12-4; j_call: TRBJ2-7; cdr3_length: 14; d_call: TRBD2; cdr3_aa: CASRSGGRRYEQYF; cdr3_nt: TGTGCCAGCAGGTCGGGCGGGAGGCGCTACGAGCAGTACTTC
clone_size: few; v_call: TRBV5-1; j_call: TRBJ2-7; cdr3_length: 16; d_call: .; cdr3_aa: CASSPSTWLSSYEQYF; cdr3_nt: TGCGCCAGCAGCCCGTCCACTTGGCTTTCCTCCTACGAGCAGTACTTC
clone_size: .; v_call: TRBV27; j_call: TRBJ2-2; cdr3_length: 16; d_call: TRBD1; cdr3_aa: CASSRGQGVGTGELFF; cdr3_nt: TGTGCCAGCAGCCGCGGACAGGGTGTGGGCACCGGGGAGCTGTTTTTT
clone_size: few; v_call: TRBV29-1; j_call: TRBJ1-1; cdr3_length: 10; d_call: TRBD1; cdr3_aa: CSAEQGLAFF; cdr3_nt: TGCAGCGCTGAACAGGGGTTGGCTTTCTTT
clone_size: .; v_call: TRBV12-3/TRBV12-4; j_call: TRBJ1-4; cdr3_length: 16; d_call: .; cdr3_aa: CASSPSRARTGEKLFF; cdr3_nt: TGTGCCAGCAGTCCCTCCCGGGCGCGAACCGGTGAAAAACTGTTTTTT
clone_size: .; v_call: TRBV20-1; j_call: TRBJ2-4; cdr3_length: 15; d_call: .; cdr3_aa: CSATGITEAKNIQYF; cdr3_nt: TGCAGTGCCACGGGGATAACGGAGGCCAAAAACATTCAGTACTTC
clone_size: few; v_call: TRBV5-1; j_call: TRBJ2-3; cdr3_length: 14; d_call: .; cdr3_aa: CASSLESPLDTQYF; cdr3_nt: TGCGCCAGCAGCTTGGAGTCGCCGTTGGATACGCAGTATTTT
clone_size: few; v_call: TRBV29-1; j_call: TRBJ2-3; cdr3_length: 14; d_call: TRBD1; cdr3_aa: CSVEGQGGTDTQYF; cdr3_nt: TGCAGCGTTGAAGGGCAGGGGGGCACAGATACGCAGTATTTT
clone_size: .; v_call: TRBV12-3/TRBV12-4; j_call: TRBJ2-2; cdr3_length: 16; d_call: TRBD2; cdr3_aa: CASRGGALGNTGELFF; cdr3_nt: TGTGCCAGCCGGGGAGGGGCCCTAGGGAACACCGGGGAGCTGTTTTTT
clone_size: .; v_call: TRBV20-1; j_call: TRBJ2-4; cdr3_length: 15; d_call: TRBD1; cdr3_aa: CSAPTATGGKNIQYF; cdr3_nt: TGCAGTGCCCCAACCGCGACAGGGGGCAAAAACATTCAGTACTTC
clone_size: .; v_call: TRBV7-9; j_call: TRBJ2-7; cdr3_length: 13; d_call: .; cdr3_aa: CASSLDLLYEQYF; cdr3_nt: TGTGCCAGCAGCCTCGACTTACTCTACGAGCAGTACTTC
clone_size: .; v_call: TRBV7-6; j_call: TRBJ2-7; cdr3_length: 15; d_call: .; cdr3_aa: CASSYSERGYYEQYF; cdr3_nt: TGTGCCAGCAGCTATAGCGAGAGAGGCTATTACGAGCAGTACTTC